This is a list of T cell receptor beta chains from one sample in a study of T cell responses to AZD1222 COVID-19 vaccine. The data were produced by immunoSEQ multiplex PCR, yet TCRdb's version contains in-frame clones alone and is incomplete. The data hold about 79,000 clones, with nearly 90% observed a single time. The sample was peripheral blood, taken 28 days after the second AZD1222 dose. These receptors were obtained from an adult who received the AZD1222 COVID-19 vaccine. CDR3s include the opening cysteine and the closing phenylalanine or tryptophan. D genes are given only for firm matches. The size field is filled for only some rows; it gives once, few, many or a size class.

TRBD1	TRBV4-3	.	TRBJ2-3	TGCGCCAGCAGCCGGGGGACAGATCCTACAGATACGCAGTATTTT	CASSRGTDPTDTQYF
.	TRBV2	few	TRBJ1-1	TGTGCCAGCAGTGCCGGGGGTCGCACTGAAGCTTTCTTT	CASSAGGRTEAFF
.	TRBV6-5	.	TRBJ2-1	TGTGCCAGCAGTTGGCGGACAGATTCGGGCAATGAGCAGTTCTTC	CASSWRTDSGNEQFF
.	TRBV7-7	.	TRBJ2-1	TGTGCCAGCAGCGCCTCCGGGGTCGATGAGCAGTTCTTC	CASSASGVDEQFF
TRBD2	TRBV5-6	.	TRBJ2-7	TGTGCCAGCAGCTTGGGGTCTAGCGGGTACGAGCAGTACTTC	CASSLGSSGYEQYF
.	TRBV11-3	.	TRBJ2-7	TGTGCCAGCAGTGGGGAGGCCTACGAGCAGTACTTC	CASSGEAYEQYF
.	TRBV9	.	TRBJ1-4	TGTGCCAGCGGGCCAGGCAGGCTTAATGAAAAACTGTTTTTT	CASGPGRLNEKLFF
TRBD1	TRBV6-5	.	TRBJ2-4	TGTGCCAGCAGTTCGGGACAGCAGATAGCCAAAAACATTCAGTACTTC	CASSSGQQIAKNIQYF
.	TRBV28	.	TRBJ2-1	TGTGCCAGCAGGAGAAGGGGGAGCTCCTACAATGAGCAGTTCTTC	CASRRRGSSYNEQFF
TRBD1	TRBV7-2	.	TRBJ2-1	TGTGCCAGCAGCCCCCGGCAGGGGGCCTACAATGAGCAGTTCTTC	CASSPRQGAYNEQFF
.	TRBV5-4	.	TRBJ1-2	TGTGCCAGCAGGTCCGGGACCAACCCCTATGGCTACACCTTC	CASRSGTNPYGYTF
.	TRBV4-2	.	TRBJ2-7	TGTGCCAGCAGCCAAGAGCCAGGGGTCTACGAGCAGTACTTC	CASSQEPGVYEQYF
.	TRBV9	once	TRBJ1-5	TGTGCCAGCAGCCCCCCGGGGGACAATCAGCCCCAGCATTTT	CASSPPGDNQPQHF
.	TRBV5-1	.	TRBJ1-2	TGCGCCAGCAGCCCCATGACTGAATCGACAGGTTATGGCTACACCTTC	CASSPMTESTGYGYTF
.	TRBV28	.	TRBJ1-6	TGTGCCAGCAGTTTATTCCGACAGGCAGGCTCACCCCTCCACTTT	CASSLFRQAGSPLHF
.	TRBV9	.	TRBJ2-2	TGTGCCAGCAGCGCCCGACACGGGACCGATTATGCGAGCGGGGAGCTGTTTTTT	CASSARHGTDYASGELFF
.	TRBV27	once	TRBJ2-1	TGTGCCAGCAGTAGGGGGATCGGCAATGAGCAGTTCTTC	CASSRGIGNEQFF
.	TRBV27	.	TRBJ1-3	TGTGCCAGCAGTTTTGAGCCCCCGGGACCTCTCTCTGGAAACACCATATATTTT	CASSFEPPGPLSGNTIYF
.	TRBV10-3	.	TRBJ1-2	TGTGCCATCAGTGGAGGTAGTGGGCTTGGCTACACCTTC	CAISGGSGLGYTF
.	TRBV7-3	.	TRBJ1-2	TGTGCCAGCAGCCCCGACAGGACCGTCAGCTATGGCTACACCTTC	CASSPDRTVSYGYTF
TRBD1	TRBV19	.	TRBJ1-5	TGTGCCAGTAGTCACGGACAGGTAAATCAGCCCCAGCATTTT	CASSHGQVNQPQHF
TRBD2	TRBV7-3	.	TRBJ2-1	TGTGCCAGCAGCAAAGGGACTAGCTCTCTGGATGAGCAGTTCTTC	CASSKGTSSLDEQFF
.	TRBV5-4	.	TRBJ2-5	TGTGCCAGCAGCTCCGATGTGGGGCGGGGAGGGACCCAGTACTTC	CASSSDVGRGGTQYF
TRBD2	TRBV5-1	.	TRBJ2-5	TGCGCCAGCAGCGCAAGCGGGACTATCATGGAGACCCAGTACTTC	CASSASGTIMETQYF
.	TRBV2	.	TRBJ2-2	TGTGCCAGCAGTGAAGGGTCGAGAGGGGCCGGGGAGCTGTTTTTT	CASSEGSRGAGELFF
TRBD2	TRBV7-9	.	TRBJ2-7	TGTGCCAGCAGCTTAGCCGGGAGGGTTTACGAGCAGTACTTC	CASSLAGRVYEQYF
TRBD2	TRBV30	.	TRBJ2-5	TGTGCCTGGAGTGTGGGACTAGAGTACCAAGAGACCCAGTACTTC	CAWSVGLEYQETQYF
.	TRBV6-5	.	TRBJ2-7	TGTGCCAGCAAGGTGTCGGGGTGGTCCTACGAGCAGTACTTC	CASKVSGWSYEQYF
.	TRBV7-6	few	TRBJ2-5	TGTGCCAGCAGCTTAATGGGAGAGACCCAGTACTTC	CASSLMGETQYF
TRBD2	TRBV11-3	.	TRBJ2-4	TGTGCCAGCAGCTTATTAGCGGGAGGTCCGGGGAACATTCAGTACTTC	CASSLLAGGPGNIQYF
TRBD1	TRBV5-5	.	TRBJ1-6	TGTGCCAGCAGCTTTAGGACAGGGGATTCACCCCTCCACTTT	CASSFRTGDSPLHF
TRBD1	TRBV5-1	.	TRBJ2-7	TGCGCCAGCAGCTCGCTCCAACAGGGGTCCTACGAGCAGTACTTC	CASSSLQQGSYEQYF
TRBD1	TRBV4-1	few	TRBJ1-1	TGCGCCAGCAGCCCACTTGGGACAGGGAACACTGAAGCTTTCTTT	CASSPLGTGNTEAFF
.	TRBV7-2	once	TRBJ2-7	TGTGCCAGCAGCTCTGCGTTAGGGGTCTACGAGCAGTACTTC	CASSSALGVYEQYF
.	TRBV27	.	TRBJ1-1	TGTGCCAGCAGCGCAAGGGGGTACACTGAAGCTTTCTTT	CASSARGYTEAFF
.	TRBV11-3	.	TRBJ2-5	TGTGCCAGCAGCTTAGATGCGCGGGAGACCCAGTACTTC	CASSLDARETQYF
TRBD1	TRBV18	.	TRBJ2-7	TGTGCCAGCTCACCACCCGGGACAGACTCCTACGAGCAGTACTTC	CASSPPGTDSYEQYF
TRBD1	TRBV6-1	.	TRBJ1-6	TGTGCCAGCAGCCGGGACAGGGAGTATAATTCACCCCTCCACTTT	CASSRDREYNSPLHF
.	TRBV7-3	.	TRBJ1-2	TGTGCCAGCAGCAGAGGGGCGATCTATGGCTACACCTTC	CASSRGAIYGYTF
TRBD1	TRBV2	.	TRBJ1-5	TGTGCCAGCGCGGGACAGCCGTACAATCAGCCCCAGCATTTT	CASAGQPYNQPQHF
.	TRBV24-1	few	TRBJ2-6	TGTGCCACCAGTTTAACAGGTTCTGGGGCCAACGTCCTGACTTTC	CATSLTGSGANVLTF
TRBD2	TRBV7-2	.	TRBJ2-1	TGTGCCAGCAGCGGTTCTAGCGGGAGGGCCGATAAGTCCTACAATGAGCAGTTCTTC	CASSGSSGRADKSYNEQFF
.	TRBV24-1	.	TRBJ2-7	TGTGCCACCAGTGATCCAAGCTCCTACGAGCAGTACTTC	CATSDPSSYEQYF
TRBD1	TRBV28	.	TRBJ2-1	TGTGCCAGCAGTTTATTCTCCCAGGGTGGGACAGCTAGCTCCTACAATGAGCAGTTCTTC	CASSLFSQGGTASSYNEQFF
.	TRBV7-9	few	TRBJ2-1	TGTGCCAGCAGGGTCTCGCTTGGCAATGAGCAGTTCTTC	CASRVSLGNEQFF
.	TRBV12-3/TRBV12-4	once	TRBJ2-7	TGTGCCAGCAGTTGGGACCCGGCCCTCGAGCAGTACTTC	CASSWDPALEQYF
.	TRBV7-2	.	TRBJ2-7	TGTGCCAGCAGCTTAGGGAGGGCCTTCCACGAGCAGTACTTC	CASSLGRAFHEQYF
TRBD1	TRBV5-1	.	TRBJ2-7	TGCGCCAGCAGCTTGGGCCCGGGACAGCACTACGAGCAGTACTTC	CASSLGPGQHYEQYF
.	TRBV18	few	TRBJ1-1	TGTGCCAGCTCACCAGGCGGTAACACTGAAGCTTTCTTT	CASSPGGNTEAFF
.	TRBV2	.	TRBJ1-4	TGTGCCAGCTGTATCCTTGCTTTCGGGGGTGAAAAACTGTTTTTT	CASCILAFGGEKLFF
.	TRBV29-1	.	TRBJ2-2	TGCAGCGTTGGTGTGGGGAACACCGGGGAGCTGTTTTTT	CSVGVGNTGELFF
TRBD1	TRBV5-1	.	TRBJ1-2	TGCGCCAGCAGATCCGGACAGGGTGGGGGAATGGGCTACACCTTC	CASRSGQGGGMGYTF
.	TRBV28	once	TRBJ1-1	TGTGCCAGCAGCCCCCCGGCTCGAGGAGCTGAAGCTTTCTTT	CASSPPARGAEAFF